The 32 T cell receptor beta chains below come from one sample, sequenced in a study of graft-versus-host responses after intestinal transplantation. The data were produced by immunoSEQ multiplex PCR, yet TCRdb's version contains in-frame clones alone and is incomplete. The data contain some 82,000 clones, 80% to 90% of them singletons. These receptors' targets are unknown. Specimen: unstimulated CD8+ T cells sorted from spleen or lymph node cells, collected before transplant. The origin of the receptors is a human donor who was the organ donor for an intestinal transplant.

This clone was observed a few times. The chain joins TRBV19 to TRBJ2-7; D remains ambiguous. The CDR3 consists of 12 residues. Germline values: CDR1 LNHDA, CDR2 SQIVND (reference sequence). V gave up 4 bases and J gave up 3 bases, with 7 bases separating them. As DNA, the CDR3 is TGTGCCAGTAGTAGCCTAAACTACGAGCAGTACTTC. Its translation: CASSSLNYEQYF.

The chain links TRBV6-1 to TRBJ1-5; 7 nucleotides align to TRBD1. The germline V gene has CDR1 MNHNS and CDR2 SASEGT. V trimming: 1 base; J trimming: 5 bases; junction bases outside the gene matches: 8. The CDR3 has 16 amino acids. CDR3 residues: CASSEGLGRGYQPQHF. The DNA of the CDR3 is TGTGCCAGCAGTGAAGGCTTGGGCAGGGGGTATCAGCCCCAGCATTTT.

CDR3 loop: CASSLDRGREVAKNIQYF. CDR3 DNA sequence: TGTGCCAGCAGCTTGGACAGGGGGCGCGAGGTCGCCAAAAACATTCAGTACTTC. The J gene is TRBJ2-4, the V gene TRBV7-3; 11 nucleotides align to TRBD1. In germline, CDR1 is SGHTA, CDR2 FQGTGA. CDR3 length: 18 amino acids. The ends lost 3 bases at V and 1 base at J; junction bases unmatched: 8.

This clone was seen just once. For the CDR3, the DNA is TGTGCCAGCAGTAATCACGCGAACACTGAAGCTTTCTTT. It translates to CASSNHANTEAFF. This rearrangement joins TRBV6-4 to TRBJ1-1; D not certain. The length of the CDR3 is 13 residues. The V gene lost 5 bases and the J gene lost 1 base, with 8 bases spanning the gap. Germline-derived CDR1 and CDR2 are MRHNA and SNTAGT.

The chain carries TRBV21-1 and TRBJ1-2. TRBV21-1 represents a pseudogene. CDR3 length: 14 residues. The CDR3 reads CASSKDEGGGGYTF. DNA for the CDR3: TGTGCCAGCAGCAAAGACGAGGGGGGAGGTGGCTACACCTTC.

The chain is built from TRBV27 and TRBJ2-3; TRBD1 aligns across 7 bases. Germline trimming cut 6 bases from V and 4 bases from J; bases unmatched to any gene: 13. Germline lookup yields CDR1 MNHEY and CDR2 SMNVEV (reference sequence). The length of the CDR3 is 16 residues. CDR3 DNA sequence: TGTGCCAGCAGCTCTCCGGTCGACAGGGTTTCAGATACGCAGTATTTT. Protein: CASSSPVDRVSDTQYF.

This chain joins TRBV7-8 and TRBJ1-3, with 11 bases that match TRBD1. Per the germline V gene, CDR1 is SGHVS and CDR2 is FQNEAQ. The CDR3 runs to 19 residues. J was trimmed by 0 bases and V by 5 bases; bases with no gene match: 12. CDR3 in amino acids: CASSPWTGGQKHSGNTIYF. The DNA for the CDR3 is TGTGCCAGCAGCCCCTGGACAGGGGGCCAGAAACACTCTGGAAACACCATATATTTT.

This clone has a single count. The rearrangement joins TRBV13 to TRBJ2-2, with 11 positions matching TRBD2. CDR3 length: 18 amino acids. CDR1 and CDR2 from the germline V gene are PRHDT and FYEKMQ (reference sequence). V was clipped by 5 bases and J by 6 bases; unmatched bases: 14. CDR3 in amino acids: CASSPRASGGTKAGELFF. The CDR3 coding sequence is TGTGCCAGCAGCCCGCGGGCTAGCGGGGGGACCAAGGCCGGGGAGCTGTTTTTT.

V is TRBV2 and J is TRBJ2-7; tentative D call: TRBD1 (6 bases). Germline V lookup: CDR1 SNHLY, CDR2 FYNNEI. The CDR3 is made up of 15 amino acids. The V gene lost 6 bases and the J gene lost 4 bases, with 19 bases spanning the gap. This CDR3 reads CASRPTGLGAYEQYF. The CDR3 DNA is TGTGCCAGCAGACCAACTGGGCTGGGGGCGTACGAGCAGTACTTC.

V gene TRBV10-1 combines with J gene TRBJ1-5, with a weak D call TRBD1 (6 bases). Germline V CDR1 and CDR2: WNHNN, SYGVQD (reference sequence). With 0 bases removed from V and 4 bases from J, the gap between germline ends came to 13 bases. The CDR3 runs 16 residues. The CDR3 reads CASSESLRGGNQPQHF. The CDR3 region has the DNA TGCGCCAGCAGTGAGTCTCTCAGGGGAGGGAATCAGCCCCAGCATTTT.

This sequence joins TRBV5-1 and TRBJ2-1, with D perhaps matching TRBD1 (7 bases). Germline V gives CDR1 SGHRS, CDR2 YFSETQ. The CDR3 extends over 17 amino acids. Trimming removed 1 base at V and 7 bases at J, with 21 bases between. CDR3 protein: CASSLIRQGVGRNEQFF. DNA for the CDR3: TGCGCCAGCAGCTTGATCCGACAGGGAGTCGGGAGAAATGAGCAGTTCTTC.

V gene TRBV30 combines with J gene TRBJ1-4; 9 positions match TRBD1. Germline V gives CDR1 GTSNPN, CDR2 SVGIG (reference sequence). The CDR3 runs 15 residues. J gave up 11 bases and V 1 base, and 11 bases lay outside the gene matches. DNA of the CDR3: TGTGCCTGGAGTGAGGTCGGGACAGGGTATCGGAAACTGTTTTTT. Translating gives CAWSEVGTGYRKLFF.

This rearrangement joins TRBV25-1 to TRBJ1-1; no clear D. The CDR3 has 16 amino acids. Per germline, CDR1 MGHDK and CDR2 SYGVNS. Trimming cost V 2 bases and J 5 bases, with 18 bases left between them. CDR3 residues: CASSEGVGEMRTEAFF. DNA of the CDR3: TGTGCCAGCAGTGAAGGGGTAGGTGAGATGCGGACTGAAGCTTTCTTT.

The chain carries TRBV2 and TRBJ2-7, with 9 bases that match TRBD2. J gave up 2 bases and V 3 bases, and 2 bases lay outside the gene matches. Germline V gives CDR1 SNHLY, CDR2 FYNNEI. CDR3 size: 14 residues. CDR3 region: CASSDERGAYEQYF. The CDR3 coding sequence is TGTGCCAGCAGTGACGAGCGGGGGGCCTACGAGCAGTACTTC.

The rearrangement links TRBV7-9 to TRBJ2-5; 9 positions match TRBD1. In germline, CDR1 is SEHNR, CDR2 FQNEAQ (reference sequence). The V segment lost 4 bases and the J segment 2 bases; nucleotides outside the gene matches: 11. This CDR3 is 17 amino acids long. CDR3 nucleotide sequence: TGTGCCAGCAGCTCAACCGGCCGCGGGACAGGGCAAGAGACCCAGTACTTC. Protein sequence: CASSSTGRGTGQETQYF.

This sequence joins TRBV27 and TRBJ2-7; D remains ambiguous. The CDR3 is 15 residues long. The V end was cut by 3 bases, the J end by 2 bases, with 14 bases between. The germline gives CDR1 MNHEY, CDR2 SMNVEV (reference sequence). The DNA of the CDR3 is TGTGCCAGCAGTTTCTATAGGGCCCCTACCTACGAGCAGTACTTC. It codes for CASSFYRAPTYEQYF.

This rearrangement joins TRBV30 to TRBJ1-4; 10 bases are shared with TRBD1. Looked up from germline, CDR1 is GTSNPN and CDR2 is SVGIG (reference sequence). CDR3 size: 13 residues. Trimming cost V 5 bases and J 6 bases; bases outside gene matches: 3. The DNA for the CDR3 is TGTGCCTGGCGTGGACAGGGGGATGAAAAACTGTTTTTT. It specifies CAWRGQGDEKLFF.

This sequence joins TRBV5-1 and TRBJ1-2; D perhaps matches TRBD1 (5 bases). The V end was cut by 7 bases, the J end by 5 bases, with 21 bases between. The CDR3 covers 15 residues. The V gene's germline CDR1 is SGHRS and CDR2 YFSETQ. CDR3 region: CASSTGDLLPYGYTF. CDR3 sequence (DNA): TGCGCCAGCTCGACCGGGGACCTACTCCCTTATGGCTACACCTTC.

V and J are TRBV15 and TRBJ2-6; tentative D call: TRBD1 (6 bases). The CDR3 length is 15 residues. CDR1 LNHNV and CDR2 YYDKDF come from the germline V gene (reference sequence). Trimming removed 0 bases from V and 3 bases from J, with 6 bases in between. The CDR3 coding sequence is TGTGCCACCAGCAGAGACAGGGGTGGGGCCAACGTCCTGACTTTC. Translating gives CATSRDRGGANVLTF.

This chain links TRBV19 with TRBJ2-7; no definite D call. Trimming removed 5 bases at V and 2 bases at J, with 10 bases between. The germline V gene has CDR1 LNHDA and CDR2 SQIVND (reference sequence). This CDR3 spans 13 amino acids. The CDR3 spells CASSLAGAYEQYF. CDR3 nucleotide sequence: TGTGCCAGTAGTTTGGCAGGCGCCTACGAGCAGTACTTC.

The chain couples TRBV4-1 to TRBJ1-1; D gene ambiguous. Germline-derived CDR1 and CDR2 are MGHRA and YSYEKL. The CDR3 runs 15 residues. V lost 2 bases to trimming and J lost 5 bases, with 15 bases between them. CDR3 residues: CASSQYQDAGTEAFF. The CDR3 DNA reads TGCGCCAGCAGCCAATACCAGGACGCGGGGACTGAAGCTTTCTTT.

V is TRBV27 and J is TRBJ1-6; no reliable D call. Trimming removed 5 bases from V and 8 bases from J, with 13 bases in between. The CDR3 loop spans 14 amino acids. CDR1 is MNHEY and CDR2 is SMNVEV in the germline V gene (reference sequence). CDR3 in amino acids: CASSLRPQDSPLHF. In nucleotides, the CDR3 is TGTGCCAGCAGTCTCCGCCCTCAGGATTCACCCCTCCACTTT.

This clone has just one count. This rearrangement joins TRBV7-9 to TRBJ2-7; unclear D gene. V lost 2 bases, J lost 3 bases, and 8 bases lay in between. This CDR3 has 13 amino acids. The germline gives CDR1 SEHNR, CDR2 FQNEAQ (reference sequence). CDR3 loop: CASSLIDNYEQYF. In DNA form, the CDR3 reads TGTGCCAGCAGCTTAATAGACAACTACGAGCAGTACTTC.

The chain employs TRBV10-1 and TRBJ1-4; TRBD1 might be the D (5 bases). Germline CDR1 reads WNHNN; CDR2 reads SYGVQD (reference sequence). V lost 0 bases to trimming and J lost 10 bases, with 15 bases between them. CDR3 length equals 15 residues. The CDR3 sequence: CASSESRDPGGKLFF. CDR3 nucleotide sequence: TGCGCCAGCAGTGAGTCCCGGGACCCGGGCGGAAAACTGTTTTTT.

This clone was picked up one time. The rearrangement links TRBV29-1 to TRBJ2-3; no reliable D call. Germline CDR1 reads SQVTM; CDR2 reads ANQGSEA. Trimming took off 1 base at V and 0 bases at J, with 2 bases between the two ends. This CDR3 has 12 residues. Here the CDR3 reads CSVEGSTDTQYF. The CDR3 DNA reads TGCAGCGTTGAAGGAAGCACAGATACGCAGTATTTT.

The V gene is TRBV19, the J gene TRBJ1-1; 7 positions match TRBD1. Germline lookup yields CDR1 LNHDA and CDR2 SQIVND (reference sequence). The trim removed 1 base at V and 4 bases at J, leaving 3 bases unmatched. This CDR3 has 14 residues. The CDR3 spells CASSIATGATEAFF. The CDR3 DNA reads as TGTGCCAGTAGTATAGCCACAGGGGCCACTGAAGCTTTCTTT.

The chain combines TRBV4-1 with TRBJ1-2, with TRBD1 as a possible D gene (6 bases). Trimming took off 0 bases at V and 8 bases at J, with 16 bases between the two ends. Germline lookup yields CDR1 MGHRA and CDR2 YSYEKL. The CDR3 consists of 15 residues. The CDR3 loop is CASSQDGTGSDGYTF. The DNA for the CDR3 is TGCGCCAGCAGCCAAGATGGAACAGGGTCAGACGGCTACACCTTC.

The chain links TRBV5-1 to TRBJ2-3; D may correspond to TRBD1 or TRBD2 (6 bases each). This CDR3 comprises 16 residues. Germline assignment: CDR1 SGHRS and CDR2 YFSETQ. Trimming removed 0 bases at V and 9 bases at J, with 20 bases between. In nucleotides, the CDR3 is TGCGCCAGCAGCTTGGTTTTCGGGGGCCCTCGAGGGACGCAGTATTTT. This sequence encodes CASSLVFGGPRGTQYF.

The V gene is TRBV18, the J gene TRBJ1-2, with TRBD1 as a possible D gene (5 bases). The CDR3 is made up of 12 amino acids. CDR1 and CDR2 (germline): KGHSH, LQKENI. V was cut by 8 bases and J by 8 bases, with 15 bases left in between. The CDR3 reads CASRGWWSGYTF. CDR3 nucleotide sequence: TGTGCCAGCAGGGGCTGGTGGAGCGGCTACACCTTC.

The rearrangement joins TRBV10-3 to TRBJ2-1, with TRBD2 matching over 8 bases. Germline V gives CDR1 ENHRY, CDR2 SYGVKD. V shed 3 bases and J 8 bases; nucleotides not matched to a gene: 3. The CDR3 runs 13 residues. The CDR3 reads CAISDRGGYEQFF. CDR3 nucleotides: TGTGCCATCAGTGATCGCGGGGGGTATGAGCAGTTCTTC.

V and J are TRBV9 and TRBJ2-1; 8 bases agree with TRBD2. The V gene's germline CDR1 is SGDLS and CDR2 YYNGEE. Trimming at V came to 0 bases and at J to 0 bases, leaving 14 bases not matched to a gene. The CDR3 runs 20 residues. CDR3 residues: CASSVGGAGVPASSYNEQFF. The CDR3 coding sequence is TGTGCCAGCAGCGTAGGAGGAGCGGGGGTGCCGGCAAGCTCCTACAATGAGCAGTTCTTC.

The chain couples TRBV19 to TRBJ1-1; tentatively, D is TRBD1 (5 bases). Germline CDR1 reads LNHDA; CDR2 reads SQIVND (reference sequence). The CDR3 has 15 amino acids. V lost 6 bases, J lost 0 bases, and 14 bases lay in between. CDR3 region: CASSLPGLLNTEAFF. The CDR3 DNA follows: TGTGCCAGTAGCCTTCCGGGACTCCTGAACACTGAAGCTTTCTTT.